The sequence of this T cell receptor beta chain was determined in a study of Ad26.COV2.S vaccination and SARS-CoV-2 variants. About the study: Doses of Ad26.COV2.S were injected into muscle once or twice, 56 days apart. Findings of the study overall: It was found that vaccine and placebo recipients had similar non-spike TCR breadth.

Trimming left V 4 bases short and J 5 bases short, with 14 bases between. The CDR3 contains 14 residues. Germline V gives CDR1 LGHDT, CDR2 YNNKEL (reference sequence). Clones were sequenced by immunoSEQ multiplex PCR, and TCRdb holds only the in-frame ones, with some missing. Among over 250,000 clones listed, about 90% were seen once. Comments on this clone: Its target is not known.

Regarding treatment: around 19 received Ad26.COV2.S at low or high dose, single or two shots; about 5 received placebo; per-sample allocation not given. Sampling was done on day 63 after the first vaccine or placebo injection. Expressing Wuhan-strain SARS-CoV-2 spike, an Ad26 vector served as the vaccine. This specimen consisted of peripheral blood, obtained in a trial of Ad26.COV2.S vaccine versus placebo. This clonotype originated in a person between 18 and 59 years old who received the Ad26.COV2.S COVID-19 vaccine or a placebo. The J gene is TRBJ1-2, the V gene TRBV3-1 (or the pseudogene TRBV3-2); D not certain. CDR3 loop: CASSRLGEGYGYTF. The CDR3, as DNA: TGTGCCAGCAGCCGCCTCGGGGAAGGGTATGGCTACACCTTC.